A selection of T cell receptor beta chains follows, all from one sample in a study of blood T cell repertoires in COVID-19. Repertoires were generated with immunoSEQ multiplex PCR, while TCRdb's copy carries only in-frame clones and drops some. The profile shows under 250,000 clones, about 87% of them singletons. Sequences were obtained from PBMCs or T cells enriched from blood (not recorded which). The receptor source for this set is a woman in her 30s with acute COVID-19. The CDR3 runs from the conserved cysteine through the conserved F or W. The D gene is left open where the match is weak. Part of the rows lack a size; the others show once, few, many or a class for expanded clones.

d_call	clone_size	j_call	v_call	cdr3_nt	cdr3_aa
NA	NA	TRBJ1-1	TRBV4-1	TGCGCCAGCAGCCAAAATGCCCATGGTTTCGGTCTAGGGAACACTGAAGCTTTCTTT	CASSQNAHGFGLGNTEAFF
TRBD1	NA	TRBJ2-6	TRBV2	TGTGCCAGCATCTGGACAGGGAAAGCTGGGGCCAACGTCCTGACTTTC	CASIWTGKAGANVLTF
TRBD1	NA	TRBJ1-2	TRBV10-3	TGTGCCATCAGTGAGTTAGCACAGGGGAATGGCTACACCTTC	CAISELAQGNGYTF
NA	NA	TRBJ1-6	TRBV10-1	TGCGCCAAAACAGGGAGAACCCATAATTCACCCCTCCACTTT	CAKTGRTHNSPLHF
TRBD1	NA	TRBJ1-1	TRBV5-1	TGCGCCAGCAGCGCGACAGGGGCGTTCACTGAAGCTTTCTTT	CASSATGAFTEAFF
TRBD1	NA	TRBJ2-7	TRBV5-1	TGCGCCAGCAGCCCCCGGGACAGCGACGAGCAGTACTTC	CASSPRDSDEQYF
NA	NA	TRBJ2-7	TRBV27	TGTGCCAGCAGCCCCGGAACAGGACCATACGAGCAGTACTTC	CASSPGTGPYEQYF
NA	NA	TRBJ2-5	TRBV7-9	TGTGCCAGCAGCTTATGGGGGCCCCAAGAGACCCAGTACTTC	CASSLWGPQETQYF
NA	NA	TRBJ1-2	TRBV5-6	TGTGCCAGCAGCTCGACCCGGACAGACCCCTATCTTAACTATGGCTACACCTTC	CASSSTRTDPYLNYGYTF
NA	NA	TRBJ2-7	TRBV27	TGTGCCAGCAGCCCCCAGGGGCTCGAGCAGTACTTC	CASSPQGLEQYF
NA	NA	TRBJ1-6	TRBV2	TGTGCCAGCACCATCAGGGGTGGAAATTCACCCCTCCACTTT	CASTIRGGNSPLHF
TRBD2	NA	TRBJ2-3	TRBV11-2	TGTGCCAGCAGCGACCTCGGCGGGGGGGCCCCAGATACGCAGTATTTT	CASSDLGGGAPDTQYF
NA	once	TRBJ1-2	TRBV4-1	TGCGCCAGCAGCCAAGGTCTCGAGGGCTACACCTTC	CASSQGLEGYTF
TRBD1	NA	TRBJ1-4	TRBV5-5	TGTGCCAGCAGCTTGGGAGGGACAGGGAATGAAAAACTGTTTTTT	CASSLGGTGNEKLFF
TRBD2	NA	TRBJ2-1	TRBV11-2	TGTGCCAGCAGCCGAAGGGTTAGCGGGGGGGGTAATGAGCAGTTCTTC	CASSRRVSGGGNEQFF
NA	NA	TRBJ2-1	TRBV12-2	TGTGCAAGTCGCTTTCCACGGGGATCCTACAATGAGCAGTTCTTC	CASRFPRGSYNEQFF
NA	NA	TRBJ1-1	TRBV5-8	TGTGCCAGCAGCTTTGAGGGATTCGTTCAGAACACTGAAGCTTTCTTT	CASSFEGFVQNTEAFF
TRBD1	NA	TRBJ2-1	TRBV6-5	TGTGCCAGCGGGGAGACAGGGTCCAATGAGCAGTTCTTC	CASGETGSNEQFF
NA	NA	TRBJ2-4	TRBV7-9	TGTGCCAGCAGCTTAGGGTCAGAGGTTCGCGGGGACATTCAGTACTTC	CASSLGSEVRGDIQYF
NA	NA	TRBJ2-3	TRBV5-1	TGCGCCAGCAGCTTGGAAGCGGGTGAGGGTCCAGATACGCAGTATTTT	CASSLEAGEGPDTQYF
NA	NA	TRBJ1-3	TRBV5-1	TGCGCCAGCAGCTTGGTCGGTGACAGTGTCTCTGGAAACACCATATATTTT	CASSLVGDSVSGNTIYF
TRBD2	NA	TRBJ2-2	TRBV9	TGTGCCAGCAGCGCCAGACTAGCGGAGATCACCGGGGAGCTGTTTTTT	CASSARLAEITGELFF